The 14 T cell receptor beta chains below come from one sample, sequenced in a study of T cell responses to AZD1222 COVID-19 vaccine. TCRdb's copy holds only in-frame clones and misses some; the assay was immunoSEQ multiplex PCR. Of 60,000 to 75,000 clones listed, roughly 80% are singletons. The starting material was peripheral blood, obtained 28 days after the second AZD1222 dose. These receptors came from an adult who received the AZD1222 COVID-19 vaccine.

This chain links TRBV7-2 with TRBJ2-5; D unresolved. The CDR3 runs 15 residues. Per germline, CDR1 SGHTA and CDR2 FQGNSA. Trimming removed 1 base at V and 2 bases at J, with 11 bases between. CDR3 DNA: TGTGCCAGCAGCTTAGTTGCCGTCCAACAAGAGACCCAGTACTTC. The encoded protein is CASSLVAVQQETQYF.

The chain joins TRBV5-1 to TRBJ1-6; 9 bases are shared with TRBD1. The CDR3 is made up of 18 amino acids. The germline gives CDR1 SGHRS, CDR2 YFSETQ. The ends lost 0 bases at V and 3 bases at J; junction bases unmatched: 7. The CDR3 coding sequence is TGCGCCAGCAGCTTGGCCCCACAGGGGGCGAGCTATAATTCACCCCTCCACTTT. Protein: CASSLAPQGASYNSPLHF.

The V call is TRBV11-3, the J call TRBJ2-1, with TRBD2 matching over 15 bases. V lost 5 bases, J lost 9 bases, and 8 bases stayed unmatched. Germline-derived CDR1 and CDR2 are SGHNT and YENEEA. This CDR3 is 16 amino acids long. This CDR3 is CASSPRTSGGEGEQFF. The DNA of the CDR3 is TGTGCCAGCAGCCCCCGGACTAGCGGGGGGGAAGGTGAGCAGTTCTTC.

The CDR3: CSVAQGGTEAFF. In DNA, the CDR3 is TGCAGCGTTGCACAGGGAGGCACTGAAGCTTTCTTT. The chain is built from TRBV29-1 and TRBJ1-1; TRBD1 is a possible D gene (6 bases). V was pared by 4 bases and J by 4 bases, with 10 bases between. Germline V gene lookup returns CDR1 SQVTM and CDR2 ANQGSEA. The CDR3 contains 12 residues.

V and J are TRBV11-2 and TRBJ2-1; 9 nucleotides line up with TRBD2. The CDR3 runs 13 residues. CDR1 is SGHAT, CDR2 FQNNGV, per germline. J was trimmed by 10 bases and V by 6 bases; bases with no gene match: 7. DNA of the CDR3: TGTGCCAGCAGTTCAAGTACTAGCGGGGAGCAGTTCTTC. It codes for CASSSSTSGEQFF.

The gene calls are TRBV5-1 and TRBJ2-3; 8 bases fit TRBD2. Germline CDR1 is SGHRS and CDR2 is YFSETQ. J was trimmed by 4 bases and V by 0 bases; bases with no gene match: 7. The CDR3 sequence is 16 residues long. The CDR3 is CASSLDGGAGSDTQYF. CDR3 nucleotide sequence: TGCGCCAGCAGCTTGGACGGGGGGGCCGGGTCAGATACGCAGTATTTT.

The CDR3 is CASSYSFTGAAGELFF. The DNA of the CDR3 is TGTGCCAGCAGTTACTCGTTCACAGGGGCAGCCGGGGAGCTGTTTTTT. The chain joins TRBV6-5 to TRBJ2-2; 7 bases are shared with TRBD1. CDR1 is MNHEY and CDR2 is SVGAGI in the germline V gene. J was trimmed by 6 bases and V by 0 bases; bases with no gene match: 7. This CDR3 is built from 16 residues.

The chain uses TRBV3-1 (or the pseudogene TRBV3-2) and TRBJ2-7; TRBD2 is a possible D gene (7 bases). The CDR3 contains 15 residues. Trimming removed 4 bases from V and 1 base from J, with 14 bases in between. CDR1 and CDR2 (germline): LGHDT, YNNKEL (reference sequence). The CDR3 spells CASSPLGGPSYEQYF. In DNA, the CDR3 is TGTGCCAGCAGCCCCCTCGGGGGGCCATCCTACGAGCAGTACTTC.

The chain employs TRBV9 and TRBJ2-5, with unresolved D. Germline V gene data show CDR1 as SGDLS and CDR2 as YYNGEE. V was cut by 3 bases and J by 8 bases, with 20 bases left in between. This CDR3 comprises 15 residues. CDR3 region: CASSAPSPGLETQYF. The CDR3 nucleotides read TGTGCCAGCAGCGCTCCATCTCCTGGTCTTGAAACCCAGTACTTC.

The chain uses TRBV27 and TRBJ1-2, with no clear D. The CDR3 is 14 amino acids. CDR1 is MNHEY, CDR2 SMNVEV, per germline (reference sequence). Trimming took off 2 bases at V and 0 bases at J, with 7 bases between the two ends. DNA for the CDR3: TGTGCCAGCAGTTTAGGGATTTCTAACTATGGCTACACCTTC. Its translation is CASSLGISNYGYTF.

The CDR3 reads CATSNRPSGANVLTF. CDR3 DNA sequence: TGTGCCACCAGCAACAGGCCCTCTGGGGCCAACGTCCTGACTTTC. This chain connects TRBV15 to TRBJ2-6; D possibly corresponds to TRBD1 (5 bases). The length of the CDR3 is 15 residues. Trimming took off 4 bases at V and 0 bases at J, with 7 bases between the two ends. CDR1 is LNHNV, CDR2 YYDKDF, per germline (reference sequence).

This clone was seen just once. V usage is TRBV2 and J usage is TRBJ2-2, with TRBD2 as a possible D gene (6 bases). V was pared by 1 base and J by 7 bases, with 10 bases between. Looked up from germline, CDR1 is SNHLY and CDR2 is FYNNEI. The CDR3 is made up of 14 amino acids. Here the CDR3 DNA reads TGTGCCAGCAGTGAAGAAGGAGGGCTCGGGGAGCTGTTTTTT. Protein sequence: CASSEEGGLGELFF.

The gene calls are TRBV7-6 and TRBJ2-2, with D perhaps given as TRBD1 or TRBD2 (6 bases each). The germline V and J ends were trimmed by 4 bases and 2 bases, with 20 bases remaining between them. Per germline, CDR1 SGHVS and CDR2 FNYEAQ. The CDR3 extends over 18 amino acids. CDR3 region: CASSSLRGQRVNTGELFF. The CDR3 bases are TGTGCCAGCAGCTCCCTTAGAGGACAGCGGGTAAACACCGGGGAGCTGTTTTTT.

V and J are TRBV2 and TRBJ1-2, with D perhaps matching TRBD1 (5 bases). From germline, CDR1 is SNHLY and CDR2 FYNNEI. Trimming pared 6 bases from V and 2 bases from J, leaving 10 bases between. The CDR3 is 13 residues long. CDR3 sequence (DNA): TGTGCCAGCAGGGATGACAGCAACTATGGCTACACCTTC. Amino acid sequence: CASRDDSNYGYTF.